The next 32 T cell receptor beta chains were all read from a single sample in a study of shared clonotypes between healthy human individuals (dated by TCRdb to about 2020). Library preparation employed the immunoSEQ multiplex PCR assay. TCRdb's version of the immuneACCESS table is confined to in-frame rearrangements and falls short of the full clone set. An unresolved V gene accounts for under half of the shortfall where checked; the remainder is of unknown origin. The sample data list roughly 2.2 million clones, and about 92% of these were observed just once. 0.39% of the sample goes to the ten largest clones. Sequenced: naive CD4+ T cells from PBMCs. Read against the paper, the sample's cell subset or site label means: CD45RA+ positively selected. All receptors derive from a man aged 18 to 30 in good health. Some clones in this sample may be carry-over from other donors' samples.

This sequence joins TRBV7-2 and TRBJ2-7; 14 bases are a match to TRBD2. The V segment lost 0 bases and the J segment 7 bases; nucleotides outside the gene matches: 8. Germline V gene data show CDR1 as SGHTA and CDR2 as FQGNSA. The length of the CDR3 is 17 residues. The CDR3 coding sequence is TGTGCCAGCAGCTTAGCAGGGACTAGCGGGAGAGCGGGGGAGCAGTACTTC. Protein: CASSLAGTSGRAGEQYF.

The chain links TRBV7-9 to TRBJ2-7; D not resolved. The CDR3 runs to 14 residues. Germline V CDR1 and CDR2: SEHNR, FQNEAQ (reference sequence). V lost 1 base and J lost 3, with 10 bases in between. The CDR3 loop reads CASSLVEGIYEQYF. Written as DNA, the CDR3 is TGTGCCAGCAGCTTAGTGGAAGGGATCTACGAGCAGTACTTC.

V is TRBV5-4 and J is TRBJ2-2, with 10 bases fitting TRBD2. Germline assignment: CDR1 SGHNT and CDR2 YYREEE (reference sequence). The J segment lost 5 bases and the V segment lost 2 bases, leaving 9 bases of the junction unmatched. There are 17 residues in the CDR3. The CDR3, as DNA: TGTGCCAGCAGCTTATATAGCGGGAGGCCGGGAACCGGGGAGCTGTTTTTT. This gives the protein CASSLYSGRPGTGELFF.

The rearrangement joins TRBV5-1 to TRBJ2-5; 7 nucleotides line up with TRBD1. CDR3 length: 16 residues. V gave up 4 bases and J gave up 5 bases; unmatched junction bases: 14. CDR1 is SGHRS and CDR2 is YFSETQ in the germline V gene. The DNA for the CDR3 is TGCGCCAGCAGCACCACCGGGACAGCCTCTGTTGAGACCCAGTACTTC. It is translated as CASSTTGTASVETQYF.

A note on this clone: Different DNA sequences within this sample yield the same CDR3. J is TRBJ2-7 and V is TRBV15; TRBD1 agrees at 7 bases. This CDR3 is built from 16 residues. The V gene end was trimmed by 3 bases and the J gene end by 0 bases; junction bases not matched to a gene: 8. CDR1 is LNHNV, CDR2 YYDKDF, per germline (reference sequence). The CDR3 is CATSRGDDRDSYEQYF. CDR3 DNA: TGTGCCACCAGCAGGGGGGACGACAGGGACTCCTACGAGCAGTACTTC. The complete variable domain, with remaining parts taken from reference TRBV15 and TRBJ2-7, reads DAMVIQNPRYQVTQFGKPVTLSCSQTLNHNVMYWYQQKSSQAPKLLFHYYDKDFNNEADTPDNFQSRRPNTSFCFLDIRSPGLGDTAMYLCATSRGDDRDSYEQYFGPGTRLTVT.

This chain connects TRBV15 to TRBJ1-1; possible D gene TRBD1, 6 bases. Germline V gene lookup returns CDR1 LNHNV and CDR2 YYDKDF (reference sequence). The CDR3 spans 15 residues. The V end lost 1 base, the J end lost 1 base, and 10 bases lay between the germline ends. The CDR3 region has the DNA TGTGCCACCAGCAGAGGCCAGGGGACGAACACTGAAGCTTTCTTT. It is translated as CATSRGQGTNTEAFF.

This rearrangement joins TRBV7-2 to TRBJ1-3, with TRBD1 matching 7 bases. CDR1 SGHTA and CDR2 FQGNSA come from the germline V gene. The CDR3 length is 16 residues. With V trimmed by 5 bases and J by 2 bases, 9 bases remained unmatched. The CDR3 region has the DNA TGTGCCAGCAGCGTAATGGGACAGATAGCTGGAAACACCATATATTTT. As protein: CASSVMGQIAGNTIYF.

This chain uses TRBV5-4 with TRBJ2-1; tentative D call: TRBD2 (5 bases). Germline V gene data show CDR1 as SGHNT and CDR2 as YYREEE (reference sequence). This CDR3 has 16 residues. Trimming took off 0 bases at V and 8 bases at J, with 18 bases between the two ends. In DNA form, the CDR3 reads TGTGCCAGCAGCTTGGTTGTCGTCCGGGGTTTGGATGAGCAGTTCTTC. This sequence encodes CASSLVVVRGLDEQFF.

The chain couples TRBV7-9 to TRBJ2-2, with 7 bases that match TRBD1. Germline CDR1 SEHNR, CDR2 FQNEAQ (reference sequence). The CDR3 is 15 residues long. The trim removed 5 bases at V and 4 bases at J, leaving 7 bases unmatched. The CDR3 coding sequence is TGTGCCAGCAGCCCTTGGGACAGATCCACCGGGGAGCTGTTTTTT. Its protein is CASSPWDRSTGELFF.

The chain links TRBV6-1 to TRBJ2-7, with D perhaps TRBD2 (5 bases). V was trimmed by 4 bases and J by 2 bases, leaving 12 bases between them. The CDR3 totals 14 residues. Germline CDR1 is MNHNS and CDR2 is SASEGT. CDR3 in amino acids: CASSAGGYPYEQYF. The CDR3 DNA is TGTGCCAGCAGTGCTGGCGGGTACCCCTACGAGCAGTACTTC.

The chain couples TRBV6-1 to TRBJ2-7; 9 positions agree with TRBD2. The CDR3 spans 14 residues. J was trimmed by 2 bases and V by 6 bases; bases with no gene match: 5. Germline CDR1 reads MNHNS; CDR2 reads SASEGT. The CDR3, as DNA: TGTGCCAGCAGGATCACTAGCGGGCCCTACGAGCAGTACTTC. Protein product: CASRITSGPYEQYF.

The chain uses TRBV18 and TRBJ2-2; D not resolved. The V gene lost 3 bases and the J gene lost 0 bases, with 17 bases spanning the gap. The CDR3 spans 18 residues. Looked up from germline, CDR1 is KGHSH and CDR2 is LQKENI. The CDR3 DNA follows: TGTGCCAGCTCACCGACGATCTTCGCGGCGACGAACACCGGGGAGCTGTTTTTT. This encodes CASSPTIFAATNTGELFF.

The CDR3 is CASSQDRGQVRAKNIQYF. In DNA form, the CDR3 reads TGCGCCAGCAGCCAAGACCGGGGACAGGTTAGAGCCAAAAACATTCAGTACTTC. The V and J genes are TRBV4-1 and TRBJ2-4, with 8 bases fitting TRBD1. This CDR3 region has 18 residues. CDR1 is MGHRA, CDR2 YSYEKL, per germline. The V gene end was trimmed by 0 bases and the J gene end by 0 bases; junction bases not matched to a gene: 7.

In DNA, the CDR3 is TGCGCCAGCACCCCCGATTCCCAGATGGCCGGGGAGCTGTTTTTT. This sequence encodes CASTPDSQMAGELFF. The chain links TRBV4-3 to TRBJ2-2; unclear D gene. Germline CDR1 LGHNA, CDR2 YSLEER. This CDR3 comprises 15 residues. The V end lost 7 bases, the J end lost 6 bases, and 18 bases lay between the germline ends.

The chain carries TRBV5-1 and TRBJ2-3; 7 positions agree with TRBD2. V shed 0 bases, J shed 0 bases, and the junction held 10 bases outside the gene matches. Germline V CDR1 and CDR2: SGHRS, YFSETQ. The CDR3 runs to 18 residues. DNA for the CDR3: TGCGCCAGCAGCTTGGCTCTACTAGCGACCCATAGCACAGATACGCAGTATTTT. Its translation: CASSLALLATHSTDTQYF. Full variable domain (missing parts from reference TRBV5-1 and TRBJ2-3): KAGVTQTPRYLIKTRGQQVTLSCSPISGHRSVSWYQQTPGQGLQFLFEYFSETQRNKGNFPGRFSGRQFSNSRSEMNVSTLELGDSALYLCASSLALLATHSTDTQYFGPGTRLTVL.

With regard to this clone: Other DNA variants within this sample encode the same CDR3. The chain combines TRBV5-1 with TRBJ1-5; perhaps TRBD1 as D (6 bases). The CDR3 length is 16 residues. Trimming removed 4 bases at V and 0 bases at J, with 14 bases between. Germline V gene lookup returns CDR1 SGHRS and CDR2 YFSETQ. The CDR3 is CASSAGQPDSNQPQHF. The CDR3 DNA sequence: TGCGCCAGCAGCGCCGGACAGCCAGATAGCAATCAGCCCCAGCATTTT.

In DNA, the CDR3 is TGTGCCAGCAGTCCCCGGGACAGGAGCCCAGGGGTATCCGACAATGAGCAGTTCTTC. Translating gives CASSPRDRSPGVSDNEQFF. J is TRBJ2-1 and V is TRBV28, with 8 bases aligning to TRBD1. V lost 5 bases to trimming and J lost 5 bases; unmatched junction nucleotides: 20. This CDR3 region has 19 residues. Germline V gene sequence: CDR1 MDHEN, CDR2 SYDVKM.

This sequence joins TRBV6-1 and TRBJ2-2; D gene unclear. Germline lookup yields CDR1 MNHNS and CDR2 SASEGT. Trimming removed 4 bases at V and 6 bases at J, with 15 bases between. This CDR3 spans 15 amino acids. Here the CDR3 DNA reads TGTGCCAGCAGTGTCCGGTTTCCGGAAGCCGGGGAGCTGTTTTTT. This codes for CASSVRFPEAGELFF.

The chain employs TRBV7-2 and TRBJ1-1; D is unresolved. The CDR3 covers 13 residues. With 6 bases removed from V and 0 bases from J, the gap between germline ends came to 8 bases. Germline V gene lookup returns CDR1 SGHTA and CDR2 FQGNSA. The CDR3 sequence: CASSAYLNTEAFF. The DNA of the CDR3 is TGTGCCAGCAGTGCATACTTGAACACTGAAGCTTTCTTT.

A remark on this clone: The sample holds other DNA sequences that translate to the same CDR3. The chain carries TRBV5-4 and TRBJ2-7, with 12 bases aligning to TRBD2. The ends lost 4 bases at V and 4 bases at J; junction bases unmatched: 6. CDR1 is SGHNT and CDR2 is YYREEE in the germline V gene (reference sequence). The CDR3 has 15 residues. For the CDR3, the DNA is TGTGCCAGCAGCCTCTCGACTAGCGGGAGTTACGAGCAGTACTTC. Translation gives CASSLSTSGSYEQYF.

This chain joins TRBV5-6 and TRBJ2-3; no definite D call. CDR3 size: 15 residues. The germline V gene has CDR1 SGHDT and CDR2 YYEEEE. V lost 0 bases to trimming and J lost 0 bases, with 8 bases between them. The CDR3 spells CASSLAGVSTDTQYF. The CDR3 DNA sequence: TGTGCCAGCAGCTTGGCCGGAGTTAGCACAGATACGCAGTATTTT.

The chain couples TRBV7-6 to TRBJ2-2; D is unresolved. Germline CDR1 is SGHVS and CDR2 is FNYEAQ. Trimming removed 6 bases at V and 6 bases at J, with 8 bases between. This CDR3 region has 12 residues. The CDR3 bases are TGTGCCAGCAGATACACCCCCGGGGAGCTGTTTTTT. Translated: CASRYTPGELFF.

This clone has only one observation. Other DNA sequences in the same sample also yield this CDR3. The V gene is TRBV18, the J gene TRBJ2-7; TRBD1 matches 9 bases. CDR1 and CDR2 from the germline V gene are KGHSH and LQKENI. The CDR3 sequence is 14 residues long. V was clipped by 3 bases and J by 3 bases; unmatched bases: 3. DNA of the CDR3: TGTGCCAGCTCACCTCCGGGACAGGGCTACGAGCAGTACTTC. This translates into CASSPPGQGYEQYF.

This clone was seen a single time. The rearrangement links TRBV6-5 to TRBJ2-7; tentative D call: TRBD1 (5 bases). The CDR3 is made up of 14 amino acids. Per the germline V gene, CDR1 is MNHEY and CDR2 is SVGAGI. V was shortened by 4 bases and J by 7 bases, with 17 bases between the two germline ends. The CDR3 coding sequence is TGTGCCAGCAGTTTGGTACAGGCCCCGCTGGAGCAGTACTTC. This codes for CASSLVQAPLEQYF.

This clone occurred once. Other DNA sequences within the sample encode an identical CDR3. The rearrangement joins TRBV20-1 to TRBJ2-7; no clear D. CDR1 and CDR2 from the germline V gene are DFQATT and SNEGSKA (reference sequence). The CDR3 spans 11 residues. V was clipped by 6 bases and J by 2 bases, with 8 bases between them. This CDR3 is CSALRTYEQYF. The CDR3, as DNA: TGCAGTGCCCTGAGGACCTACGAGCAGTACTTC.

V and J are TRBV4-1 and TRBJ1-3; tentatively, D is TRBD1 (5 bases). Germline V gene data show CDR1 as MGHRA and CDR2 as YSYEKL. The CDR3 covers 18 residues. Trimming removed 1 base at V and 0 bases at J, with 16 bases between. The CDR3 DNA reads TGCGCCAGCAGCCAAGGGCAGGGACGGAGGCGCTCTGGAAACACCATATATTTT. Residues: CASSQGQGRRRSGNTIYF.

With respect to this clone: This CDR3 is also generated by other DNA sequences in the sample. The chain joins TRBV18 to TRBJ2-1; D is perhaps TRBD2 (5 bases). Looked up from germline, CDR1 is KGHSH and CDR2 is LQKENI. The ends were cut back, 3 bases at V and 2 bases at J, with 11 bases in the middle. The CDR3 spans 15 residues. CDR3 sequence reads: CASSPPSGAYNEQFF. CDR3 nucleotides: TGTGCCAGCTCACCGCCCAGCGGAGCCTACAATGAGCAGTTCTTC.

This clone was counted once. The chain recombines TRBV28 with TRBJ2-1; tentatively, D is TRBD1 or TRBD2 (5 bases each). The V end was cut by 7 bases, the J end by 8 bases, with 15 bases between. Germline CDR1 and CDR2: MDHEN and SYDVKM. CDR3 length: 13 residues. The CDR3 DNA is TGTGCCAGCACCTCCGGGACGAATGATGAGCAGTTCTTC. Translating it yields CASTSGTNDEQFF.

The chain employs TRBV18 and TRBJ1-3; D is uncertain. V gave up 3 bases and J gave up 8 bases, with 14 bases separating them. CDR1 and CDR2 from the germline V gene are KGHSH and LQKENI. The CDR3 length is 14 residues. The CDR3 bases are TGTGCCAGCTCACCGGGCGGCGGGCTGGACACCATATATTTT. Protein sequence: CASSPGGGLDTIYF.

This chain links TRBV10-3 with TRBJ2-1; D is unresolved. The CDR3 runs to 11 residues. Germline values: CDR1 ENHRY, CDR2 SYGVKD. Deletions cut 8 bases from V and 3 bases from J, with 5 bases between. For the CDR3, the DNA is TGTGCCATCTCGATCTACAATGAGCAGTTCTTC. It translates to CAISIYNEQFF.

The sample holds one count of this clone. The rearrangement links TRBV25-1 to TRBJ2-3; possibly TRBD2 for D (6 bases). CDR1 and CDR2 (germline): MGHDK, SYGVNS. The V end lost 4 bases, the J end lost 0 bases, and 8 bases lay between the germline ends. This CDR3 comprises 14 residues. CDR3 sequence reads: CASSGGTSTDTQYF. For the CDR3, the DNA is TGTGCCAGCAGTGGCGGGACTAGCACAGATACGCAGTATTTT.

This sequence joins TRBV5-8 and TRBJ2-7, with D possibly TRBD1 on 6 matching bases. Germline CDR1 and CDR2: SGHTS and YDEGEE. The germline V and J ends were trimmed by 0 bases and 5 bases, with 12 bases remaining between them. The length of the CDR3 is 14 residues. The CDR3 DNA reads as TGTGCCAGCAGCTTGGATTGGACAGTTGACGAGCAGTACTTC. Translating it yields CASSLDWTVDEQYF.